This entry features one T cell receptor beta chain sequence. The antigen remains undetermined. This sample stems from a study of cytomegalovirus exposure and HLA in healthy donors. Study-level results: Cytomegalovirus status, reportedly, was diagnosed with high specificity and sensitivity by the classifier.

Primers: 60 Vbeta forward and 13 Jbeta reverse. TCRdb's copy holds only in-frame clones and misses some; the assay was immunoSEQ multiplex PCR. Among about 98,000 clones listed, about 74% were seen once. Trimming removed 9 bases from V and 0 bases from J, with 15 bases in between. The CDR3 loop spans 14 amino acids. Germline CDR1 reads MNHGY; CDR2 reads SVAAGI. The material sequenced was PBMCs. This TCR was sampled from a man aged 55 to 70 in good health and CMV-seropositive. The chain links TRBV6-9 to TRBJ2-7; no clear D. CDR3 in amino acids: CARDRGFSSYEQYF. CDR3 DNA sequence: TGTGCCAGAGATCGCGGCTTCAGCTCCTACGAGCAGTACTTC.